This T cell receptor (beta chain) was sequenced in a study of T cell repertoires in cytomegalovirus infection (dated by TCRdb to the late 2010s). At the level of the whole study: The peptide stimulations were aimed at well-studied HLA-B-restricted epitopes as well as recently identified HLA-C-restricted CMV epitopes, whose presentation resists viral immunomodulation. Because public TCR beta signatures pointed to carriage of CMV infection together with the matching HLA type, the HLA type of each donor mattered for the analysis. Beyond this particular receptor, the publication reports: Cumulative frequency of public TCR beta family members discriminated carriers of CMV infection plus the relevant HLA type in this cohort and an independent roughly 350-donor cohort. The ex vivo response was dominated by HLA-C-restricted CMV-specific TCR beta clonotypes, which also provided the single most frequent clonotype in two of eight donors.

The sample's treatment or condition label, in plain terms: in vitro stimulation with specific CMV peptide epitopes to enrich CMV-specific T cells. Turning to this clonotype: This receptor's antigen is unknown. No much larger clone exists at a distance of one base, and base qualities are not known.

The sample was run on an Illumina HiSeq 1500. Using fastp trimming at Q25 and MiXCR clonotype assembly, TCRdb reanalyzed the public sequencing data and kept in-frame beta chains. Identical CDR3 proteins give one entry, which carries the most common genes and DNA. In all, the sample holds 340,000 or so distinct CDR3 sequences, and 25% of those were seen once. The top ten clonotypes cover about an eighth of the sample. In the germline V gene, CDR1 corresponds to ENHRY and CDR2 to SYGVKD. Ends trimmed: V by 3 bases, J by 2 bases; bases unmatched to a gene: 3. Inclusive of the bounding cysteine and phenylalanine, the CDR3 is 16 residues long. Of the read, only the CDR3 DNA is kept; its 48 bases are in frame from base 1.

The chain uses TRBV10-3 and TRBJ2-1, with TRBD2 identical over 11 junction bases. The clonotype comes from a human donor in good health (CMV status not recorded). Some clones in this sample may be carry-over from other donors' samples. The sample in question was cultured PBMCs, obtained from culture after CMV antigen stimulation. The DNA sequence is given as TGTGCCATCAGTGACTTGACTAGCGGGGCCTACAATGAGCAGTTCTTC. Protein translation: CAISDLTSGAYNEQFF.